The 9 T cell receptor beta chains listed next were all sequenced from one sample in a study of beta chain features in type 1 diabetes. Study-wide points: In all four CD4+ subsets, TCRB CDR3 length was significantly, moderately reduced in type 1 diabetes.

cDNA synthesis used the whole RNA isolate, giving expressed TCRB sequences. The table came from immunoSEQ multiplex PCR; TCRdb's copy has only in-frame clones and leaves some out. In the table there are 150,000 to 200,000 clones, about 7.8% of which are singletons. The antigens for these receptors are not known. Input material: central memory CD4+ T cells from blood. All receptors come from a woman aged 40 to 49 with type 1 diabetes.

The chain has TRBV29-1 and TRBJ1-2; D gene uncertain. The CDR3 is 10 amino acids. Looked up from germline, CDR1 is SQVTM and CDR2 is ANQGSEA. V shed 5 bases and J shed 11 bases, with 12 bases lying between them. The CDR3 sequence is CSVRTESYTF. The CDR3 region has the DNA TGCAGCGTTAGGACTGAATCTTACACCTTC. Complete variable domain (other parts from reference TRBV29-1 and TRBJ1-2): SAVISQKPSRDICQRGTSLTIQCQVDSQVTMMFWYRQQPGQSLTLIATANQGSEATYESGFVIDKFPISRPNLTFSTLTVSNMSPEDSSIYLCSVRTESYTFGSGTRLTVV.

V is TRBV18 and J is TRBJ2-1; D gene unclear. V was clipped by 5 bases and J by 9 bases, with 14 bases between them. CDR3 length: 13 amino acids. Germline V lookup: CDR1 KGHSH, CDR2 LQKENI. For the CDR3, the DNA is TGTGCCAGCTCAGTCCCTCCCCCCTCTGAGCAGTTCTTC. Its translation is CASSVPPPSEQFF.

The V call is TRBV30, the J call TRBJ1-2, with D tentatively TRBD1 (5 bases). This CDR3 spans 17 amino acids. Germline-derived CDR1 and CDR2 are GTSNPN and SVGIG (reference sequence). Trimming took 1 base from V and 2 from J, leaving 20 bases between them. Here the CDR3 reads CAWSGGTVGISNYGYTF. As DNA, the CDR3 is TGTGCCTGGAGTGGGGGGACTGTGGGAATTTCAAACTATGGCTACACCTTC. The variable domain in full, completed from reference TRBV30 and TRBJ1-2, reads SQTIHQWPATLVQPVGSPLSLECTVEGTSNPNLYWYRQAAGRGLQLLFYSVGIGQISSEVPQNLSASRPQDRQFILSSKKLLLSDSGFYLCAWSGGTVGISNYGYTFGSGTRLTVV.

This clone occurred a few times. The chain has TRBV10-3 and TRBJ2-2, with D possibly being TRBD2 (5 bases). This CDR3 spans 13 amino acids. The germline CDR1 and CDR2 sequences are ENHRY and SYGVKD. V dropped 0 bases and J dropped 7 bases, with 6 bases sitting between them. The CDR3 loop reads CAISESRDGELFF. The CDR3 DNA reads as TGTGCCATCAGTGAGTCGAGGGACGGGGAGCTGTTTTTT.

This clone has a handful of counts. The chain joins TRBV9 to TRBJ2-7; the match to TRBD2 covers 12 bases. V lost 4 bases and J lost 2; bases outside the gene matches: 7. The germline CDR1 and CDR2 sequences are SGDLS and YYNGEE. The CDR3 sequence is 16 residues long. The CDR3 DNA reads as TGTGCCAGCAGCCGAAAGACTAGCGGGGGAACCTACGAGCAGTACTTC. Amino acids: CASSRKTSGGTYEQYF.

Of note for this clone: At the DNA level, this CDR3 is encoded by other sequences in the same sample as well. The CDR3 protein is CASSSRTANTEAFF. The CDR3 nucleotides read TGCGCCAGCAGCTCCCGAACAGCTAACACTGAAGCTTTCTTT. The chain carries TRBV5-1 and TRBJ1-1; no clear D gene. The CDR3 covers 14 residues. The V and J ends lost 3 bases and 2 bases respectively, with 11 bases between them. Germline V gene sequence: CDR1 SGHRS, CDR2 YFSETQ. The full variable domain, completed using reference TRBV5-1 and TRBJ1-1, is KAGVTQTPRYLIKTRGQQVTLSCSPISGHRSVSWYQQTPGQGLQFLFEYFSETQRNKGNFPGRFSGRQFSNSRSEMNVSTLELGDSALYLCASSSRTANTEAFFGQGTRLTVV.

This clone was counted a few times. CDR3 coding DNA: TGTGCCAGCAGCTTAGGAGCCCTAGCGGGGGGCGGAGAGACCCAGTACTTC. Protein: CASSLGALAGGGETQYF. The rearrangement joins TRBV7-2 to TRBJ2-5; 11 bases match TRBD2. V lost 1 base and J lost 4; bases outside the gene matches: 8. This CDR3 has 17 residues. Per the germline V gene, CDR1 is SGHTA and CDR2 is FQGNSA.

V is TRBV29-1 and J is TRBJ2-7; 7 bases align to TRBD1. V shed 6 bases, J shed 4 bases, and the junction held 6 bases outside the gene matches. Germline CDR1 reads SQVTM; CDR2 reads ANQGSEA. The CDR3 consists of 12 residues. In nucleotides, the CDR3 is TGCAGCGTCACAGGGGCAGAGTACGAGCAGTACTTC. Its translation: CSVTGAEYEQYF.

This clone has a handful of counts. This chain uses TRBV18 with TRBJ2-2; 8 bases fit TRBD1. The CDR3 length is 15 residues. V lost 5 bases to trimming and J lost 1 base; unmatched junction nucleotides: 3. From germline, CDR1 is KGHSH and CDR2 LQKENI. Here the CDR3 DNA reads TGTGCCAGCTCAGGACAGGGCCTGAACACCGGGGAGCTGTTTTTT. Amino acids: CASSGQGLNTGELFF.